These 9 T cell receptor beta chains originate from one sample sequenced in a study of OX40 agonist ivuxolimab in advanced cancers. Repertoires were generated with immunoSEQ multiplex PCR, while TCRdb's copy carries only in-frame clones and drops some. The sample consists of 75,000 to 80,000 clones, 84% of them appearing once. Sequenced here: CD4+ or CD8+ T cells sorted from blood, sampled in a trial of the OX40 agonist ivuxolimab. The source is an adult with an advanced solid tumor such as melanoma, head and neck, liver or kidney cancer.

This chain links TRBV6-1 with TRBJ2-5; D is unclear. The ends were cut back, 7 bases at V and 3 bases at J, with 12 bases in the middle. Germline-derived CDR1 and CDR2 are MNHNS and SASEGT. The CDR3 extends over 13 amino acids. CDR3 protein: CASTRGQKETQYF. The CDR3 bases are TGTGCCAGCACTCGTGGGCAGAAAGAGACCCAGTACTTC.

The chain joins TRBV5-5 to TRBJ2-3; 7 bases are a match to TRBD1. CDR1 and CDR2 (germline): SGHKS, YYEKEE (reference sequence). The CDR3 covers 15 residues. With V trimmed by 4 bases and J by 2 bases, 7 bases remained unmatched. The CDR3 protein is CASSHQDRVTDTQYF. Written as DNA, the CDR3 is TGTGCCAGCAGCCACCAAGACAGGGTCACAGATACGCAGTATTTT.

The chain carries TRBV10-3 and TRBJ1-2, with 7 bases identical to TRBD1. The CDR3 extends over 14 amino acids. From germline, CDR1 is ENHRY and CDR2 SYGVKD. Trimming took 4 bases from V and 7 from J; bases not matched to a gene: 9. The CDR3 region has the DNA TGTGCCATCAGTGGGGACAGAGACTTCTCTGGCTACACCTTC. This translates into CAISGDRDFSGYTF.

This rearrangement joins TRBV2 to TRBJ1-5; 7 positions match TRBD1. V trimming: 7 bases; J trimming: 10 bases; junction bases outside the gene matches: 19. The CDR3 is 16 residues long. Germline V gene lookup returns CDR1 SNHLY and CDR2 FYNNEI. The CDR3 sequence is CASTLGKGTAGPPQHF. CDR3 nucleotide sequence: TGTGCCAGCACCCTCGGGAAGGGGACAGCAGGTCCACCCCAGCATTTT.

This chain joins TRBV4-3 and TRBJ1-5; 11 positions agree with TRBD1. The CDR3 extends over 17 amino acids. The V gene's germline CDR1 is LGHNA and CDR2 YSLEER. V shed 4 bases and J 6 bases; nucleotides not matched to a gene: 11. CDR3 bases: TGCGCCAGCAGCCCGCGGGCCGGGACAGGGGGTATTCAGCCCCAGCATTTT. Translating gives CASSPRAGTGGIQPQHF.

The CDR3 reads CASSLFAGQGRNQPQHF. The DNA of the CDR3 is TGTGCCAGCAGCTTATTTGCTGGACAGGGGAGGAACCAGCCCCAGCATTTT. The V and J genes are TRBV7-8 and TRBJ1-5; 9 bases map to TRBD1. The V gene's germline CDR1 is SGHVS and CDR2 FQNEAQ. The trim removed 2 bases at V and 7 bases at J, leaving 12 bases unmatched. The CDR3 sequence is 17 residues long.

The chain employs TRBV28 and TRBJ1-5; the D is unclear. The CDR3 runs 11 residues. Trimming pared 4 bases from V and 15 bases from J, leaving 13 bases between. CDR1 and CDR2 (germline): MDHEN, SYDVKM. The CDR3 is CASSSTRVRHF. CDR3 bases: TGTGCCAGCAGTTCTACTCGGGTACGGCATTTT.

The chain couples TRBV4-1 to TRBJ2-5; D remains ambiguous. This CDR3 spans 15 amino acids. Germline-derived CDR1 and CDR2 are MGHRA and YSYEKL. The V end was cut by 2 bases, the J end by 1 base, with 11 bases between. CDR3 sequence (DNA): TGCGCCAGCAGCCAATGGATGGGCACCCAAGAGACCCAGTACTTC. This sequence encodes CASSQWMGTQETQYF.

This CDR3 is CASSLETPMNTEAFF. CDR3 nucleotides: TGTGCCAGCAGCTTAGAAACACCTATGAACACTGAAGCTTTCTTT. This rearrangement joins TRBV7-3 to TRBJ1-1, with D unresolved. Trimming left V 2 bases short and J 0 bases short, with 10 bases between. Germline V CDR1 and CDR2: SGHTA, FQGTGA. The CDR3 length is 15 residues.